These 5 T cell receptor beta chains came from one sample sequenced in a study of spatial heterogeneity in lung cancer (dated by TCRdb to the late 2010s). Libraries were constructed by 5' RACE. This sample was sequenced with a NextSeq 500. The raw public reads went through TCRdb reprocessing: fastp at Q25, MiXCR clone calling, in-frame beta chains kept. Identical CDR3 protein sequences are pooled into one entry, listed with their most common genes and DNA. In this sample the table shows 30,000 to 45,000 distinct CDR3 sequences, 5.2% of which occur a single time. Jointly, the top ten make up 25% to 30% of the sample. This specimen's time point label, per the study, means: sample taken at primary tumor resection. For TCR sequencing, whole RNA was extracted from tumor and nontumor lung tissue, or from cryopreserved PBMC samples, and no cell sorting was done. Specimen: PBMCs, collected at surgery. The receptor source for this set is a female donor with early-stage non-small cell lung cancer.

The chain employs TRBV5-6 and TRBJ2-7; D gene ambiguous. Germline V gene lookup returns CDR1 SGHDT and CDR2 YYEEEE. V was trimmed by 2 bases and J by 5 bases, leaving 20 bases between them. CDR3 length: 16 residues. The CDR3 is CASSFGLIRAEDEQYF. The CDR3 nucleotides read TGTGCCAGCAGCTTTGGTCTGATCCGGGCCGAGGACGAGCAGTACTTC.

This clonotype was counted only a few times. The chain couples TRBV12-3 or TRBV12-4 to TRBJ1-2, with 7 bases identical to TRBD1. The V gene end was trimmed by 6 bases and the J gene end by 8 bases; junction bases not matched to a gene: 15. The CDR3 length is 15 residues. Here the CDR3 reads CASSSREGGGDGYTF. As DNA, the CDR3 is TGTGCCAGCAGCTCTCGAGAGGGAGGGGGCGACGGCTACACCTTC.

This clonotype was counted many times. The chain carries TRBV20-1 and TRBJ2-5, with D unclear. Trimming shortened V by 0 bases and J by 4 bases, and 12 bases separated the two germline ends. Germline values: CDR1 DFQATT, CDR2 SNEGSKA (reference sequence). CDR3 length: 14 residues. The DNA of the CDR3 is TGCAGTGCTAGAGACCCTAGAGCAGCAGAGACCCAGTACTTC. It specifies CSARDPRAAETQYF.

This clonotype occurred a few times. The chain employs TRBV5-1 and TRBJ2-5; tentatively, D is TRBD1 or TRBD2 (5 bases each). The CDR3 covers 15 residues. Per the germline V gene, CDR1 is SGHRS and CDR2 is YFSETQ. Between the trimmed V and J ends, which lost 0 bases and 1 base, there was a span of 10 bases. In nucleotides, the CDR3 is TGCGCCAGCAGCTTGGCTTTTGGGGGCCAAGAGACCCAGTACTTC. Translation gives CASSLAFGGQETQYF.

This clonotype was found many times. J is TRBJ1-1 and V is TRBV28; no firm D call. Trimming took off 2 bases at V and 2 bases at J, with 6 bases between the two ends. From germline, CDR1 is MDHEN and CDR2 SYDVKM. The CDR3 has 13 residues. CDR3 protein: CASSLHPNTEAFF. The CDR3 nucleotides read TGTGCCAGCAGTTTACACCCCAACACTGAAGCTTTCTTT.